The source of this T cell receptor beta chain is a study of T cell clonotyping in hematopoietic cell transplantation. Broader study findings: Broader posttransplant TCR repertoire diversity was predicted by graft donor and pretransplant recipient Inverse Simpson Index values.

On this clone itself: Its antigen remains unknown.

Sequenced by immunoSEQ multiplex PCR; TCRdb stores in-frame clones only, minus some. Of more than 55,000 clones in the sample, 94% were seen once. Germline V CDR1 and CDR2: SQVTM, ANQGSEA. V lost 7 bases and J 2 bases, leaving 14 bases between the germline ends. This CDR3 is 13 amino acids long. The specimen was peripheral blood mononuclear cells. The V gene is TRBV29-1, the J gene TRBJ1-1; D call uncertain. This clonotype was sampled from a man over 45 in good health. Some clones in this sample may be carry-over from other donors' samples. CDR3 residues: CSGYRGVNTEAFF. CDR3 DNA sequence: TGCAGCGGATACCGGGGAGTAAACACTGAAGCTTTCTTT.